The entry that follows covers one T cell receptor beta chain sequence. The antigen remains undetermined. Run at survey level, the immunoSEQ assay was version v3.0. Sequencing used immunoSEQ multiplex PCR; TCRdb keeps in-frame clones, though not all of them. Of 25,000 to 35,000 clones listed, less than 85% were seen once; the top ten hold 6% to 8%. Per individual, the PBMC samples numbered at least one pre-ART and at least two post-ART. The data stem from a study of long-term antiretroviral therapy in people with HIV. General study results and limits: Compared with controls, HIV repertoires showed narrower CDR3 length ranges. At every time point, clones expanded before ART dominated the repertoire.

The length of the CDR3 is 16 residues. The V and J ends lost 7 bases and 0 bases respectively, with 19 bases between them. The germline V gene has CDR1 SGHTA and CDR2 FQGNSA. V and J are TRBV7-2 and TRBJ2-7; D is unclear. The source of this sequence is a man aged 35-49 years with HIV. The sequencing used unsorted PBMCs, collected 0.3 years after starting antiretroviral therapy. CDR3 DNA sequence: TGTGCCAGCACCGTAGGGTCGGGTCCGAGCTCCTACGAGCAGTACTTC. Its translation: CASTVGSGPSSYEQYF.